These T cell receptor beta chains were read from a single sample in a study of blood T cell repertoires in COVID-19. TCRdb's copy holds only in-frame clones and misses some; the assay was immunoSEQ multiplex PCR. Seen here are approximately 150,000 clones, about 85% observed once, and the top ten hold 7.5% to 10%. Sequenced sample: peripheral blood. These receptors all stem from a woman of 80 years or more with COVID-19, enrolled during active disease. The CDR3 runs from the conserved cysteine through the conserved F or W. D genes are given only for firm matches. Only part of the rows carry a size: once, few, many, or a class if the clone is expanded.

length	V	size	J	D	CDR3	DNA
12	TRBV12-3/TRBV12-4	-	TRBJ2-1	TRBD2	CASGRGDNEQFF	TGTGCCAGCGGTCGGGGGGACAATGAGCAGTTCTTC
14	TRBV15	-	TRBJ1-2	TRBD1	CATSVGTGPYGYTF	TGTGCCACCAGCGTCGGGACAGGGCCTTATGGCTACACCTTC
15	TRBV28	-	TRBJ1-4	TRBD1	CASSPTGQGNEKLFF	TGTGCCAGCAGTCCAACGGGACAGGGTAATGAAAAACTGTTTTTT
16	TRBV6-1	once	TRBJ1-2	-	CASSDPRVLRRAGYTF	TGTGCCAGCAGTGACCCGCGGGTCCTGCGAAGGGCGGGCTACACCTTC
14	TRBV2	-	TRBJ1-1	-	CASSIQSWNTEAFF	TGTGCCAGCAGTATACAGAGCTGGAACACTGAAGCTTTCTTT
15	TRBV10-3	-	TRBJ1-4	TRBD1	CAISGTGVTNEKLFF	TGTGCCATCAGTGGTACAGGGGTGACTAATGAAAAACTGTTTTTT
12	TRBV9	-	TRBJ1-2	-	CASSVEGEGYTF	TGTGCCAGCAGCGTAGAGGGAGAAGGCTACACCTTC
16	TRBV5-8	-	TRBJ2-1	TRBD2	CASTLTSGSAYNEQFF	TGTGCCAGCACCCTGACTAGCGGGAGTGCCTACAATGAGCAGTTCTTC
15	TRBV6-1	-	TRBJ1-4	-	CASSEAGGWDEKLFF	TGTGCCAGCAGTGAAGCGGGAGGGTGGGACGAAAAACTGTTTTTT
14	TRBV5-1	few	TRBJ1-5	-	CASSEGPSAQPQHF	TGCGCCAGCAGCGAAGGCCCGAGCGCTCAGCCCCAGCATTTT
15	TRBV6-1	-	TRBJ2-7	TRBD1	CASSERGTGADEQYF	TGTGCCAGCAGTGAAAGGGGGACAGGGGCCGACGAGCAGTACTTC
14	TRBV10-3	-	TRBJ1-5	TRBD1	CAISGQEDFQPQHF	TGTGCCATCAGCGGACAGGAGGATTTTCAGCCCCAGCATTTT
19	TRBV28	few	TRBJ1-5	TRBD1	CASSQPGTGFFYSNQPQHF	TGTGCCAGCAGCCAGCCCGGGACAGGGTTTTTTTATAGCAATCAGCCCCAGCATTTT
18	TRBV6-8	-	TRBJ1-5	-	CASSRGIQGHSSNQPQHF	TGTGCCAGCAGCCGAGGGATACAGGGCCATTCTAGCAATCAGCCCCAGCATTTT
15	TRBV2	-	TRBJ2-2	TRBD1	CASSPQGANTGELFF	TGTGCCAGCAGTCCCCAGGGGGCAAACACCGGGGAGCTGTTTTTT
8	TRBV6-4	-	TRBJ1-5	-	CASSARHF	TGTGCCAGCAGTGCCCGGCATTTT
12	TRBV18	-	TRBJ2-1	-	CASSPGGTEQFF	TGTGCCAGCTCACCCGGCGGCACTGAGCAGTTCTTC
16	TRBV6-6	-	TRBJ2-3	-	CASSYIHQGSTDTQYF	TGTGCCAGCAGTTACATACACCAGGGGAGCACAGATACGCAGTATTTT
15	TRBV3-1/TRBV3-2	-	TRBJ2-3	TRBD1	CASSPQGGAFDTQYF	TGTGCCAGCAGTCCCCAAGGGGGCGCATTTGATACGCAGTATTTT